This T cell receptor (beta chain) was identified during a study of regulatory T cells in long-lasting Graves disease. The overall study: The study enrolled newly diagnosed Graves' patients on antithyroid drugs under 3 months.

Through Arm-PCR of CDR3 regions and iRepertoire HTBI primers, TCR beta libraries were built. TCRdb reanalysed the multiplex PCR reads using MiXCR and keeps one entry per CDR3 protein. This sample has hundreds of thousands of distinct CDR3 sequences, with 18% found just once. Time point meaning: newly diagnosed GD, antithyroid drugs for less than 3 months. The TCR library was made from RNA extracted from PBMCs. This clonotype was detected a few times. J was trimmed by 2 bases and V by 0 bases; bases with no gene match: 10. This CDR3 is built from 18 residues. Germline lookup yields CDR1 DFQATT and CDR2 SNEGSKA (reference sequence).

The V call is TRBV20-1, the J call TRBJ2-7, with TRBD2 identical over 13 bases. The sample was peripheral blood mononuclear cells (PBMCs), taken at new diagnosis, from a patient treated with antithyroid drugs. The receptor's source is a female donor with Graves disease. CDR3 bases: TGCAGTGCTAGAGAGGTCGGACTAGCGGGAGTGGGAGCCTACGAGCAGTACTTC. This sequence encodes CSAREVGLAGVGAYEQYF.